Many counts were recorded for the clone carrying this T cell receptor beta chain. Its matching antigen is unknown. Germline V lookup: CDR1 ENHRY, CDR2 SYGVKD. Trimming cost V 5 bases and J 4 bases, with 14 bases left between them. This CDR3 spans 14 amino acids. The record originates from a study of CD8 T cells in ankylosing spondylitis. Whole-study findings and limits: Disease-linked clones proved CD8+ and comparatively uncommon in peripheral blood. Seemingly distinctive of ankylosing spondylitis blood was a TCR beta motif formed by eight highly homologous variants. Reported data indicate significant enrichment of disease-linked clones within matched ankylosing spondylitis synovial fluid.

The authors made TCR beta libraries by quantitative 5'-RACE with molecular barcodes. Via MiXCR, TCRdb re-called the 5' RACE reads, giving one row per CDR3 protein. The repertoire holds 500,000 or so distinct CDR3 sequences, about 5.7% seen once, with approximately 3.5% in the top ten. Sequenced material: blood, either unsorted or a sorted T cell fraction (not recorded which). The clonotype originates from a male donor with ankylosing spondylitis. V is TRBV10-3 and J is TRBJ1-1; D is perhaps TRBD1 (5 bases). The CDR3 is CAISLNGGGTEAFF. Written as DNA, the CDR3 is TGTGCCATCAGTCTTAATGGGGGGGGCACTGAAGCTTTCTTT.